This TCR beta chain stems from a study of blood T cell repertoires in COVID-19. In the original processing: Reference gene primer amplification in the assay estimated nucleated cell counts. Sequenced by immunoSEQ multiplex PCR; TCRdb stores in-frame clones only, minus some. That table is the source of V, J and clone size, and D and trimming were worked out from the DNA. Here the sample spans just over 150,000 clones, almost 85% being singletons. There are 15 residues in the CDR3. Germline values: CDR1 MNHEY, CDR2 SVGAGI. V was pared by 6 bases and J by 1 base, with 4 bases of the junction left unmatched.

Specimen: peripheral blood. The receptor was isolated from a woman older than 75 with acute or convalescent COVID-19. This chain uses TRBV6-5 with TRBJ2-2; 8 nucleotides align to TRBD1. As DNA, the CDR3 is TGTGCCAGCAGCACCGGGACAGGGAACACCGGGGAGCTGTTTTTT. Protein product: CASSTGTGNTGELFF.